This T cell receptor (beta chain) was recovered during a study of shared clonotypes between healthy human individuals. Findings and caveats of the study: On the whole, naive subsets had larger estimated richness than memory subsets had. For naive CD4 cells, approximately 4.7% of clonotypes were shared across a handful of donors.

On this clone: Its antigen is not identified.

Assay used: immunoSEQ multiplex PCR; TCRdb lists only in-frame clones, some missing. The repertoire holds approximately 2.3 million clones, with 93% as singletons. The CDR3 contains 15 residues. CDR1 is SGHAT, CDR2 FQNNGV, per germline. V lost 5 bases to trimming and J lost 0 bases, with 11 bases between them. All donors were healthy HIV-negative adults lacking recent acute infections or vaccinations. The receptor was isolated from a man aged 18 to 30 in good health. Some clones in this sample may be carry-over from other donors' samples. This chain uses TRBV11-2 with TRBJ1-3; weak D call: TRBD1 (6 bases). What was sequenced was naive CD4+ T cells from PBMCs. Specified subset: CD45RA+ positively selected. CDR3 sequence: CASSAGVPSGNTIYF. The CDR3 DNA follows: TGTGCCAGCAGCGCAGGGGTCCCCTCTGGAAACACCATATATTTT.